The 17 T cell receptor beta chains given below trace back to one sample, sequenced in a study of PD-1 blockade in mismatch repair-deficient tumors. Profiled with immunoSEQ multiplex PCR; TCRdb holds only in-frame clones, not every one. This sample has tens of thousands of clones, with around 80% found just once. The specimen was peripheral blood, collected 4 weeks after starting pembrolizumab. These receptors all come from an adult with mismatch repair-deficient cancer.

The rearrangement uses TRBV19 and TRBJ1-1; possible D gene TRBD1, 5 bases. The CDR3 extends over 17 amino acids. V was shortened by 0 bases and J by 4 bases, with 18 bases between the two germline ends. The germline V gene encodes CDR1 LNHDA and CDR2 SQIVND (reference sequence). The CDR3: CASSIEGPPFSGTEAFF. CDR3 DNA sequence: TGTGCCAGTAGTATAGAGGGACCCCCCTTTTCGGGCACTGAAGCTTTCTTT.

The chain has TRBV5-6 and TRBJ2-1, with D perhaps matching TRBD2 (6 bases). Deletions cut 4 bases from V and 0 bases from J, with 11 bases between. Germline CDR1 SGHDT, CDR2 YYEEEE. The CDR3 has 15 residues. The CDR3 here is CASSRGTASYNEQFF. The CDR3 region has the DNA TGTGCCAGCAGCCGCGGGACTGCCTCCTACAATGAGCAGTTCTTC.

The count of this clone is one. The rearrangement uses TRBV13 and TRBJ2-2, with D tentatively TRBD2 (6 bases). The V gene lost 3 bases and the J gene lost 4 bases, with 12 bases spanning the gap. The CDR3 sequence is 15 residues long. CDR1 and CDR2 (germline): PRHDT, FYEKMQ (reference sequence). CDR3 nucleotides: TGTGCCAGCAGCTTTAGCGGAGGGGTCACCGGGGAGCTGTTTTTT. Its protein product is CASSFSGGVTGELFF.

The chain has TRBV5-1 and TRBJ2-7; 9 bases map to TRBD1. Germline lookup yields CDR1 SGHRS and CDR2 YFSETQ. J gave up 5 bases and V 6 bases, and 15 bases lay outside the gene matches. CDR3 length: 16 residues. CDR3 bases: TGCGCCAGCACGCACTCCTACGGGACAGGGAGAGACGAGCAGTACTTC. This encodes CASTHSYGTGRDEQYF.

The chain employs TRBV9 and TRBJ2-5; 8 bases are a match to TRBD2. V trimming: 4 bases; J trimming: 5 bases; junction bases outside the gene matches: 10. CDR1 and CDR2 from the germline V gene are SGDLS and YYNGEE. This CDR3 region has 15 residues. This CDR3 reads CASSPNRPGGETQYF. The CDR3 nucleotides are TGTGCCAGCAGCCCCAACAGGCCGGGGGGGGAGACCCAGTACTTC. Drawing the rest from reference TRBV9 and TRBJ2-5, the complete variable domain is DSGVTQTPKHLITATGQRVTLRCSPRSGDLSVYWYQQSLDQGLQFLIQYYNGEERAKGNILERFSAQQFPDLHSELNLSSLELGDSALYFCASSPNRPGGETQYFGPGTRLLVL.

V and J are TRBV4-1 and TRBJ2-4, with 7 bases identical to TRBD1. Losses at the gene ends were 2 bases for V and 15 bases for J; bases not matched to a gene: 10. The V gene's germline CDR1 is MGHRA and CDR2 YSYEKL. This CDR3 spans 13 amino acids. The CDR3 sequence: CASSQIPGTEAYF. In DNA, the CDR3 is TGCGCCAGCAGCCAAATACCCGGGACAGAAGCGTACTTC.

This rearrangement joins TRBV15 to TRBJ1-1; unclear D gene. CDR1 is LNHNV, CDR2 YYDKDF, per germline (reference sequence). The CDR3 consists of 14 residues. Between the trimmed V and J ends, which lost 0 bases and 3 bases, there was a span of 8 bases. CDR3 nucleotide sequence: TGTGCCACCAGCAGAGATAAGGGCCACACTGAAGCTTTCTTT. Translation: CATSRDKGHTEAFF.

The J gene is TRBJ1-2, the V gene TRBV5-1, with 9 positions matching TRBD1. This CDR3 comprises 15 residues. V shed 0 bases and J 8 bases; nucleotides not matched to a gene: 8. CDR1 SGHRS and CDR2 YFSETQ come from the germline V gene. CDR3 DNA: TGCGCCAGCAGCTTGGTTCGAGGGACAGGGCTCGGCTACACCTTC. Translating it yields CASSLVRGTGLGYTF.

This chain links TRBV15 with TRBJ1-4, with 7 bases matching TRBD1. The V gene's germline CDR1 is LNHNV and CDR2 YYDKDF (reference sequence). Unmatched junction bases numbered 3, after V lost 3 bases and J lost 2 bases. This CDR3 has 15 amino acids. In DNA form, the CDR3 reads TGTGCCACCAGCAGGTCGACAGGGACTAATGAAAAACTGTTTTTT. This sequence encodes CATSRSTGTNEKLFF.

The gene calls are TRBV5-1 and TRBJ2-1, with 10 bases aligning to TRBD2. The ends lost 0 bases at V and 3 bases at J; junction bases unmatched: 6. Germline CDR1 SGHRS, CDR2 YFSETQ. The CDR3 is 17 residues long. The CDR3 nucleotides read TGCGCCAGCAGCTTGGCTAGCGGGGGCACAATCTACAATGAGCAGTTCTTC. It specifies CASSLASGGTIYNEQFF.

V gene TRBV7-2 combines with J gene TRBJ2-7, with D tentatively TRBD2 (6 bases). Deletions cut 5 bases from V and 2 bases from J, with 13 bases between. The germline gives CDR1 SGHTA, CDR2 FQGNSA. The CDR3 covers 14 residues. In DNA form, the CDR3 reads TGTGCCAGCAGCCACGACCCGGGGGCCTACGAGCAGTACTTC. This sequence encodes CASSHDPGAYEQYF.

The CDR3 reads CASSQANIAGYTF. The CDR3 bases are TGTGCCAGCAGCCAAGCGAATATCGCCGGCTACACCTTC. The chain links TRBV14 to TRBJ1-2; D is unclear. Germline CDR1 SGHDN, CDR2 FVKESK. Between the trimmed V and J ends, which lost 1 base and 8 bases, there was a span of 11 bases. The CDR3 contains 13 residues.

For the CDR3, the DNA is TGTGCCAGCAGTCGGGACCCGAGGGAGACCCAGTACTTC. This encodes CASSRDPRETQYF. The J gene is TRBJ2-5, the V gene TRBV6-6, with D tentatively TRBD1 or TRBD2 (5 bases each). This CDR3 is built from 13 residues. V was cut by 5 bases and J by 5 bases, with 12 bases left in between. CDR1 MNHNY and CDR2 SVGAGI come from the germline V gene (reference sequence).

The chain uses TRBV6-1 and TRBJ2-1; TRBD2 matches at 12 bases. Trimming took 7 bases from V and 4 from J; bases not matched to a gene: 5. Germline assignment: CDR1 MNHNS and CDR2 SASEGT. The CDR3 sequence is 15 residues long. The CDR3 reads CASKVTSGGYNEQFF. CDR3 DNA sequence: TGTGCCAGCAAAGTGACTAGCGGGGGTTACAATGAGCAGTTCTTC.

The chain couples TRBV19 to TRBJ2-1; 8 nucleotides line up with TRBD2. Per the germline V gene, CDR1 is LNHDA and CDR2 is SQIVND (reference sequence). Trimming cost V 5 bases and J 8 bases; bases outside gene matches: 29. The CDR3 length is 21 residues. CDR3 sequence reads: CASSVGELAGPSRWFRDEQFF. CDR3 in DNA: TGTGCCAGTAGTGTGGGTGAGCTAGCGGGCCCCTCTCGGTGGTTCAGGGATGAGCAGTTCTTC.

The chain employs TRBV2 and TRBJ2-1; TRBD2 might be the D (5 bases). CDR3 length equals 12 residues. V gave up 6 bases and J gave up 10 bases, with 13 bases separating them. The germline gives CDR1 SNHLY, CDR2 FYNNEI. The CDR3 sequence is CASSEERGEQFF. DNA of the CDR3: TGTGCCAGCAGCGAGGAGCGAGGGGAGCAGTTCTTC.

The rearrangement joins TRBV6-5 to TRBJ1-5; TRBD1 might be the D (6 bases). Germline V gives CDR1 MNHEY, CDR2 SVGAGI. The CDR3 spans 14 residues. Trimming stripped 6 bases from V and 1 base from J, with 10 bases between. In nucleotides, the CDR3 is TGTGCCAGCAGCACAGGGTCAAGCAATCAGCCCCAGCATTTT. Protein: CASSTGSSNQPQHF.